This TCR beta chain was documented in a study of spatial heterogeneity in lung cancer. Study observations and caveats: In tumors, expanded intratumoral alpha and beta TCR counts tracked mutation counts.

Documented time point: sample taken at primary tumor resection. Donors were some 72 untreated early-stage non-small cell lung cancer patients. The sequenced material consisted of unsorted whole RNA from tumor, nontumor lung or frozen PBMC. In the case of this clonotype: Its target is not known.

One entry per CDR3 protein results from TCRdb running MiXCR on the 5' RACE reads. Seen here are about 1,400 distinct CDR3 sequences, 10% observed once, and the top ten hold around 30%. The source material was lung tumor tissue, sampled at surgery. This receptor was identified in a female donor with early-stage non-small cell lung cancer.

The CDR3, as DNA: TGTGCCAGCAGCTTATTAGCGGGAGAGGCCGGGGAGCTGTTTTTT. Encoded protein: CASSLLAGEAGELFF. The rearrangement joins TRBV7-2 to TRBJ2-2; 9 bases agree with TRBD2. Unmatched junction bases numbered 4, after V lost 2 bases and J lost 6 bases. This CDR3 is built from 15 residues. CDR1 and CDR2 (germline): SGHTA, FQGNSA.